This T cell receptor beta chain stems from a study of vaccination and CD4 T cells after COVID-19. Concerning this clonotype: As yet, its antigen is unknown.

Treatment indicated: approximately 9-day PBMC culture with coronavirus spike peptide pools or control peptides (ViraFEST assay). Sequence data for DNA of cultured CD4+ T cells were generated by the Oncomine TCR Beta short-read assay. TCRdb ran MiXCR on the PCR reads and lists one entry per CDR3 protein. The table includes around 16,000 distinct CDR3 sequences, 40% to 65% detected once. This CDR3 spans 18 amino acids. CDR1 and CDR2 from the germline V gene are SGHNT and YYREEE (reference sequence). With 4 bases removed from V and 0 bases from J, the gap between germline ends came to 23 bases. The source of this sequence is a human donor who had recovered from COVID-19. Specimen: CD4+ T cells from blood, cultured in vitro, collected before SARS-CoV-2 vaccination. The chain uses TRBV5-4 and TRBJ2-7; the D gene could be TRBD1 or TRBD2 (5 bases each). The CDR3 nucleotides are TGTGCCAGCAGCCCAAACGCCCAGGCCGGGACGGCCTCCTACGAGCAGTACTTC. Translating gives CASSPNAQAGTASYEQYF.